The 18 T cell receptor beta chains presented below share a single source sample, sequenced in a study of regulatory T cells in long-lasting Graves disease. The time point is: newly diagnosed GD, antithyroid drugs for less than 3 months. The authors made the TCR library using RNA they extracted from PBMCs. To make TCR beta libraries, researchers used iRepertoire HTBI primers and Arm-PCR of CDR3 regions. TCRdb used MiXCR to reprocess the multiplex PCR reads, holding one entry per CDR3 protein. Here the sample spans more than 400,000 distinct CDR3 sequences, about a sixth being singletons. These data are also associated with another study on T cells in Graves' hyperthyroidism and ophthalmopathy.

Sequencing was performed on peripheral blood mononuclear cells (PBMCs), taken at new diagnosis, from a patient treated with antithyroid drugs. All receptors come from a woman aged 25-40 years with Graves disease.

This clonotype came up a few times. A read error is the likely source, as a far larger clone sits one nucleotide away. The V and J genes are TRBV7-6 and TRBJ1-1; no firm D call. From germline, CDR1 is SGHVS and CDR2 FNYEAQ. The CDR3 totals 16 residues. In nucleotides, the CDR3 is TGTGCCAGCAGCTCCCAAGCACAGACCGTGAACACTGGAGCTTTCTTT. It yields the protein CASSSQAQTVNTGAFF.

This clonotype was counted at least ten times. The CDR3 loop is CASSLFLGTVGSYNEQFF. The CDR3 nucleotides read TGTGCCAGCAGTTTATTTTTAGGCACAGTCGGTTCCTACAATGAGCAGTTCTTC. V is TRBV12-3 or TRBV12-4 and J is TRBJ2-1; no clear D gene. This CDR3 has 18 amino acids. Deletions cut 2 bases from V and 1 base from J, with 18 bases between.

The genes are TRBV6-2 or TRBV6-3 and TRBJ1-5, with 9 bases matching TRBD1. CDR3 length: 14 amino acids. J lost 8 bases, V lost 6 bases, and 8 bases had no gene match. Looked up from germline, CDR1 is MNHEY and CDR2 is SVGEGT. The CDR3 DNA follows: TGTGCCAGCAGGCCACAGGGGGCGGGAAAGCCCCAGCATTTT. Its translation: CASRPQGAGKPQHF.

This clonotype was counted many times. The V call is TRBV4-1, the J call TRBJ2-7, with D perhaps TRBD1 or TRBD2 (6 bases each). This CDR3 comprises 18 residues. Germline V lookup: CDR1 MGHRA, CDR2 YSYEKL. V lost 0 bases to trimming and J lost 2 bases, with 20 bases between them. The CDR3 coding sequence is TGCGCCAGCAGCCAAGAGTGGGGTGGGGGGCTTTCAACCTACGAGCAGTACTTC. Amino acid sequence: CASSQEWGGGLSTYEQYF.

The V gene is TRBV20-1, the J gene TRBJ1-1; possible D gene TRBD1, 5 bases. Trimming removed 2 bases at V and 1 base at J, with 17 bases between. Germline V lookup: CDR1 DFQATT, CDR2 SNEGSKA (reference sequence). There are 16 residues in the CDR3. CDR3 residues: CSARSIGAYRNTEAFF. The CDR3 bases are TGCAGTGCTAGAAGCATTGGGGCTTACAGGAACACTGAAGCTTTCTTT.

This clonotype was seen repeatedly, ten times or more. The V gene is TRBV7-2, the J gene TRBJ2-1; 9 bases align to TRBD1. CDR3 length: 15 residues. Germline lookup yields CDR1 SGHTA and CDR2 FQGNSA. V gave up 3 bases and J gave up 6 bases; unmatched junction bases: 6. DNA for the CDR3: TGTGCCAGCAGCTTGGGGGACAGGGTGGCCAATGAGCAGTTCTTC. This codes for CASSLGDRVANEQFF. Supplemented by reference TRBV7-2 and TRBJ2-1, the full variable domain reads GAGVSQSPSNKVTEKGKDVELRCDPISGHTALYWYRQSLGQGLEFLIYFQGNSAPDKSGLPSDRFSAERTGGSVSTLTIQRTQQEDSAVYLCASSLGDRVANEQFFGPGTRLTVL.

This sequence joins TRBV11-2 and TRBJ2-3; D is ambiguous. CDR3 size: 17 residues. Looked up from germline, CDR1 is SGHAT and CDR2 is FQNNGV. V lost 2 bases and J 2 bases, leaving 17 bases between the germline ends. CDR3 DNA: TGTGCCAGCAGCTTAACGCGGCGGAGCGAACCCACAGATACGCAGTATTTT. Protein product: CASSLTRRSEPTDTQYF. Based on the CDR3 plus reference TRBV11-2 and TRBJ2-3, the full variable domain is EAGVAQSPRYKIIEKRQSVAFWCNPISGHATLYWYQQILGQGPKLLIQFQNNGVVDDSQLPKDRFSAERLKGVDSTLKIQPAKLEDSAVYLCASSLTRRSEPTDTQYFGPGTRLTVL.

A remark on this clonotype: A far larger clone is just one base off, so this is likely a read error. V usage is TRBV2 and J usage is TRBJ2-1; 13 nucleotides agree with TRBD2. V lost 7 bases, J lost 13 bases, and 10 bases stayed unmatched. CDR1 is SNHLY and CDR2 is FYNNEI in the germline V gene. CDR3 length: 14 residues. The CDR3 reads CASTGLAGAATQFF. Written as DNA, the CDR3 is TGTGCCAGCACAGGACTAGCGGGAGCGGCGACCCAGTTCTTC.

This clonotype was counted ten times or more. The rearrangement joins TRBV28 to TRBJ2-5, with 8 bases that match TRBD2. This CDR3 spans 14 amino acids. Germline CDR1 MDHEN, CDR2 SYDVKM. V shed 6 bases and J 5 bases; nucleotides not matched to a gene: 8. CDR3 bases: TGTGCCAGCAGGGGTCCACAGCGGGGGGAGACCCAGTACTTC. This sequence encodes CASRGPQRGETQYF. Full variable domain (missing parts from reference TRBV28 and TRBJ2-5): DVKVTQSSRYLVKRTGEKVFLECVQDMDHENMFWYRQDPGLGLRLIYFSYDVKMKEKGDIPEGYSVSREKKERFSLILESASTNQTSMYLCASRGPQRGETQYFGPGTRLLVL.

This clonotype was seen many times. V is TRBV2 and J is TRBJ2-1; 10 bases align to TRBD2. Germline V gene sequence: CDR1 SNHLY, CDR2 FYNNEI. The CDR3 sequence is 16 residues long. V lost 4 bases, J lost 8 bases, and 11 bases stayed unmatched. This CDR3 is CASSGASGRGPDEQFF. CDR3 DNA sequence: TGTGCCAGCAGTGGAGCTAGCGGGAGAGGGCCGGATGAGCAGTTCTTC.

As to this clonotype: It is likely a read error: a sequence one base away is far more abundant. In this CDR3 the conserved last residue, phenylalanine or tryptophan, is missing, so a read error is likely. V is TRBV6-2 or TRBV6-3 and J is TRBJ2-7; 8 nucleotides agree with TRBD1. CDR1 is MNHEY and CDR2 is SVGEGT in the germline V gene. Trimming cost V 5 bases and J 2 bases; bases outside gene matches: 5. CDR3 length: 14 amino acids. The DNA of the CDR3 is TGTGCCAGCAGTAGACAGGGGTTGACCTACGAGCAGTACTCC. Its translation: CASSRQGLTYEQYS.

The chain is built from TRBV9 and TRBJ2-1; TRBD2 matches 11 bases. V lost 3 bases to trimming and J lost 3 bases; unmatched junction nucleotides: 8. This CDR3 contains 17 residues. Germline CDR1 reads SGDLS; CDR2 reads YYNGEE. CDR3 protein: CASSATTSGGYYNEQFF. The CDR3 nucleotides are TGTGCCAGCAGCGCCACCACTAGCGGGGGCTACTACAATGAGCAGTTCTTC.

This clonotype occurred many times. The chain employs TRBV6-9 and TRBJ1-1; D unresolved. V dropped 4 bases and J dropped 1 base, with 7 bases sitting between them. CDR1 is MNHGY, CDR2 SVAAGI, per germline. CDR3 length: 13 residues. The CDR3 DNA reads as TGTGCCAGCAGTTCGGCACCGAACACTGAAGCTTTCTTT. Protein sequence: CASSSAPNTEAFF.

This clonotype was found many times. This rearrangement joins TRBV6-2 or TRBV6-3 to TRBJ1-1; D gene unclear. CDR3 length: 14 amino acids. V gave up 8 bases and J gave up 5 bases, with 18 bases separating them. Germline-derived CDR1 and CDR2 are MNHEY and SVGEGT. The CDR3 coding sequence is TGTGCCAGCCGGCCCGGTGGTTGGGTTACTGAAGCTTTCTTT. Translating gives CASRPGGWVTEAFF.

In this sample, this clonotype turned up many times. CDR3 sequence reads: CASVRVEGFGEAFF. CDR3 DNA sequence: TGTGCCAGCGTTCGTGTGGAGGGATTTGGTGAAGCTTTCTTT. The V call is TRBV6-1, the J call TRBJ1-1; D gene unclear. Germline values: CDR1 MNHNS, CDR2 SASEGT. V lost 8 bases, J lost 7 bases, and 20 bases lay in between. The CDR3 has 14 amino acids.

This clonotype was found a few times. The CDR3 sequence: CAISESEGQGYRNTIYF. The CDR3, as DNA: TGTGCCATCAGTGAGTCGGAAGGACAGGGGTACAGAAACACCATATATTTT. The chain recombines TRBV10-3 with TRBJ1-3; TRBD1 aligns across 9 bases. The germline V gene has CDR1 ENHRY and CDR2 SYGVKD. This CDR3 has 17 residues. Trimming cost V 0 bases and J 5 bases; bases outside gene matches: 8.

This clonotype was seen a few times. The chain combines TRBV4-3 with TRBJ2-1; 10 positions agree with TRBD2. J was trimmed by 4 bases and V by 0 bases; bases with no gene match: 6. The CDR3 length is 17 residues. Per the germline V gene, CDR1 is LGHNA and CDR2 is YSLEER. CDR3 nucleotides: TGCGCCAGCAGCCAAGATAAGGCTAGCGGGAGTTACAATGAGCAGTTCTTC. This translates into CASSQDKASGSYNEQFF.

In its sample, this clonotype was seen many times. The V gene is TRBV20-1, the J gene TRBJ2-1; D is possibly TRBD2 (5 bases). Between the trimmed V and J ends, which lost 1 base and 7 bases, there was a span of 11 bases. CDR3 length: 13 amino acids. Germline CDR1 DFQATT, CDR2 SNEGSKA (reference sequence). Here the CDR3 reads CSARAPSWNEQFF. The CDR3 nucleotides read TGCAGTGCTAGAGCCCCTAGCTGGAATGAGCAGTTCTTC.